One and the same sample provided the 4 T cell receptor beta chains below, sequenced in a study of T-cell reconstitution after alpha-beta-depleted transplantation in children. A TCRbeta library incorporating unique molecular identifiers was prepared. TCRdb reanalysed the PCR reads using MiXCR and keeps one entry per CDR3 protein. The sample has about 180,000 distinct CDR3 sequences; roughly 11% are singletons. The source material was PBMCs, sampled before TCRalphabeta/CD19-depleted stem cell transplant. The origin of the receptors is a boy between 2 and 10 years old with acute myeloid leukemia, due to receive a stem cell transplant.

This clonotype showed up many times. V usage is TRBV11-2 and J usage is TRBJ1-1; unclear D gene. From germline, CDR1 is SGHAT and CDR2 FQNNGV. V was shortened by 2 bases and J by 1 base, with 23 bases between the two germline ends. This CDR3 contains 19 residues. In DNA form, the CDR3 reads TGTGCCAGCAGCTTACCACTCGCGGGAGGTTCGGCGCCGAACACTGAAGCTTTCTTT. It is translated as CASSLPLAGGSAPNTEAFF.

Many counts were recorded for this clonotype. The chain uses TRBV3-1 and TRBJ1-1; unclear D gene. The CDR3 sequence is 16 residues long. Germline values: CDR1 LGHDT, CDR2 YNNKEL (reference sequence). Trimming took off 1 base at V and 4 bases at J, with 16 bases between the two ends. CDR3 amino acids: CASSQAGIRGGTEAFF. The DNA of the CDR3 is TGTGCCAGCAGCCAAGCCGGGATCCGAGGCGGCACTGAAGCTTTCTTT.

In its sample, this clonotype was seen many times. The chain recombines TRBV20-1 with TRBJ2-1, with TRBD2 matching over 11 bases. The CDR3 contains 12 residues. Trimming took 6 bases from V and 12 from J; bases not matched to a gene: 7. The germline V gene encodes CDR1 DFQATT and CDR2 SNEGSKA (reference sequence). As DNA, the CDR3 is TGCAGTGCAGGGACTAGCGGTGGTACGCAGTTCTTC. Its translation is CSAGTSGGTQFF.

This clonotype was observed many times. The chain joins TRBV6-5 to TRBJ2-1; tentative D call: TRBD2 (6 bases). This CDR3 is 14 amino acids long. V dropped 0 bases and J dropped 6 bases, with 9 bases sitting between them. Germline values: CDR1 MNHEY, CDR2 SVGAGI. The CDR3 region is CASSYSTGSNEQFF. CDR3 nucleotides: TGTGCCAGCAGTTACTCGACCGGGAGCAATGAGCAGTTCTTC.